This entry concerns a single TCR beta chain. The CDR3 sequence is 12 residues long. Losses at the gene ends were 6 bases for V and 3 bases for J; bases not matched to a gene: 2. The germline V gene has CDR1 SGHAT and CDR2 FQNNGV. Here immunoSEQ multiplex PCR was the method, and the copy in TCRdb shows in-frame clones only, minus some. The sample lists 2 million or so clones; around 95% were seen once. This specimen belongs to a study of shared clonotypes between healthy human individuals. V gene TRBV11-2 combines with J gene TRBJ2-7, with TRBD1 matching 7 bases. The clonotype comes from a man aged 18 to 29 in good health. Source material: naive CD4+ T cells sorted from blood. This sample's subset: CD45RA+ positively selected. The CDR3 loop is CASRTGLYEQYF. The CDR3 nucleotides are TGTGCCAGCAGGACAGGGCTCTACGAGCAGTACTTC.